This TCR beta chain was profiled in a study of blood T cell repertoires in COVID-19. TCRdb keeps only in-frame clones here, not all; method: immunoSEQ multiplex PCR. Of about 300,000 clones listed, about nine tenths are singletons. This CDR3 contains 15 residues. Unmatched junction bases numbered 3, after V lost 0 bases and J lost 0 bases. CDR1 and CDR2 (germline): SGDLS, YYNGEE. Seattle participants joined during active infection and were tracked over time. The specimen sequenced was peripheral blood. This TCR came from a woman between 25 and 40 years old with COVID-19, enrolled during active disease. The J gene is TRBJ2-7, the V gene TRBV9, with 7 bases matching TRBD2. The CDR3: CASSVEAGPSYEQYF. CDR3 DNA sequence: TGTGCCAGCAGCGTAGAAGCGGGACCCTCCTACGAGCAGTACTTC.